The 13 T cell receptor beta chains below come from one sample, sequenced in a study of blood T cell repertoires in COVID-19. TCRdb keeps only in-frame clones here, not all; method: immunoSEQ multiplex PCR. Of around 67,000 clones detected, around 83% appear once; the ten largest clones hold roughly 5%. The material sequenced was peripheral blood. Source of these receptors: a man between 50 and 59 years old with active COVID-19.

The chain employs TRBV11-2 and TRBJ1-2; 7 bases are shared with TRBD1. Germline V gene data show CDR1 as SGHAT and CDR2 as FQNNGV. CDR3 length: 13 amino acids. After removal of 1 base from V and 4 bases from J, the junction contained 0 bases not matched to a gene. CDR3: CASSLAGGYGYTF. In nucleotides, the CDR3 is TGTGCCAGCAGCTTAGCAGGGGGCTATGGCTACACCTTC.

The chain joins TRBV7-3 to TRBJ2-1, with D perhaps matching TRBD1 (5 bases). V lost 1 base and J lost 7, with 14 bases in between. The CDR3 sequence is 15 residues long. Germline lookup yields CDR1 SGHTA and CDR2 FQGTGA. The DNA of the CDR3 is TGTGCCAGCAGCTTAAACGGTCCAGCAGGGAATGAGCAGTTCTTC. It specifies CASSLNGPAGNEQFF.

V and J are TRBV7-7 and TRBJ2-5; TRBD2 aligns across 14 bases. This CDR3 is 16 amino acids long. Germline V lookup: CDR1 SSHAT, CDR2 FNYEAQ (reference sequence). J was trimmed by 5 bases and V by 3 bases; bases with no gene match: 5. The CDR3 DNA reads as TGTGCCAGCAGCTTTGGGACTAGCGGGAGTACGGAGACCCAGTACTTC. It yields the protein CASSFGTSGSTETQYF.

V usage is TRBV6-5 and J usage is TRBJ1-1; D remains unclear. The CDR3 has 14 residues. Germline V gene data show CDR1 as MNHEY and CDR2 as SVGAGI. Trimming removed 0 bases from V and 4 bases from J, with 9 bases in between. The DNA for the CDR3 is TGTGCCAGCAGTTACTCGCTGCGGGGCACTGAAGCTTTCTTT. It translates to CASSYSLRGTEAFF.

V is TRBV7-2 and J is TRBJ2-2, with D perhaps TRBD1 (6 bases). Germline V gene lookup returns CDR1 SGHTA and CDR2 FQGNSA. The CDR3 has 15 amino acids. The V end lost 5 bases, the J end lost 5 bases, and 15 bases lay between the germline ends. The CDR3 protein is CASSPHPGATGELFF. CDR3 sequence (DNA): TGTGCCAGCAGCCCCCACCCAGGGGCGACCGGGGAGCTGTTTTTT.

The J gene is TRBJ2-3, the V gene TRBV27, with TRBD2 matching 11 bases. The germline CDR1 and CDR2 sequences are MNHEY and SMNVEV (reference sequence). CDR3 length equals 15 residues. Trimming cost V 5 bases and J 4 bases; bases outside gene matches: 5. Here the CDR3 DNA reads TGTGCCAGCAGTCCAACTAGCGGGAGCGCAGATACGCAGTATTTT. Encoded protein: CASSPTSGSADTQYF.

The chain uses TRBV6-6 and TRBJ2-7; 11 nucleotides align to TRBD1. J gave up 4 bases and V 6 bases, and 2 bases lay outside the gene matches. This CDR3 comprises 13 residues. Germline values: CDR1 MNHNY, CDR2 SVGAGI (reference sequence). The CDR3 region is CASSRDRGYEQYF. The DNA of the CDR3 is TGTGCCAGCAGCCGGGACAGGGGGTACGAGCAGTACTTC.

The rearrangement uses TRBV9 and TRBJ1-4, with D uncertain. The germline V and J ends were trimmed by 0 bases and 5 bases, with 11 bases remaining between them. CDR1 and CDR2 from the germline V gene are SGDLS and YYNGEE. The CDR3 is 15 residues long. The CDR3 region is CASSVDYWPNEKLFF. For the CDR3, the DNA is TGTGCCAGCAGCGTAGATTATTGGCCAAATGAAAAACTGTTTTTT.

This clone has only a few counts. The chain is built from TRBV7-6 and TRBJ2-2; 7 positions agree with TRBD1. Germline V gene data show CDR1 as SGHVS and CDR2 as FNYEAQ. V trimming: 4 bases; J trimming: 5 bases; junction bases outside the gene matches: 7. The CDR3 has 15 residues. The CDR3 region is CASSSWDSLTGELFF. DNA of the CDR3: TGTGCCAGCAGCTCCTGGGACAGCCTGACCGGGGAGCTGTTTTTT. Combining the CDR3 with reference TRBV7-6 and TRBJ2-2 gives the whole variable domain GAGVSQSPRYKVTKRGQDVALRCDPISGHVSLYWYRQALGQGPEFLTYFNYEAQQDKSGLPNDRFSAERPEGSISTLTIQRTEQRDSAMYRCASSSWDSLTGELFFGEGSRLTVL.

CDR3 amino acids: CASSLNQGLEAFF. For the CDR3, the DNA is TGTGCCAGCAGCTTAAATCAGGGTTTGGAAGCTTTCTTT. The genes are TRBV7-3 and TRBJ1-1; D possibly corresponds to TRBD1 (5 bases). Per germline, CDR1 SGHTA and CDR2 FQGTGA. The CDR3 runs to 13 residues. Trimming stripped 1 base from V and 8 bases from J, with 11 bases between. Filled out from reference TRBV7-3 and TRBJ1-1, the complete variable domain reads GAGVSQTPSNKVTEKGKYVELRCDPISGHTALYWYRQSLGQGPEFLIYFQGTGAADDSGLPNDRFFAVRPEGSVSTLKIQRTERGDSAVYLCASSLNQGLEAFFGQGTRLTVV.

V usage is TRBV7-3 and J usage is TRBJ2-1, with 12 bases fitting TRBD2. The CDR3 has 15 amino acids. Germline V gene lookup returns CDR1 SGHTA and CDR2 FQGTGA. Trimming at V came to 3 bases and at J to 6 bases, leaving 3 bases not matched to a gene. CDR3 in DNA: TGTGCCAGCAGCTTCCGACTAGCGGGAGTCAATGAGCAGTTCTTC. Translated, it gives CASSFRLAGVNEQFF.

The gene calls are TRBV5-1 and TRBJ2-3, with TRBD2 identical over 8 bases. The germline gives CDR1 SGHRS, CDR2 YFSETQ. Germline trimming cut 5 bases from V and 3 bases from J; bases unmatched to any gene: 5. The CDR3 spans 14 residues. The CDR3 DNA is TGCGCCAGCAGGACAGCGGGGGAAACAGATACGCAGTATTTT. Its translation: CASRTAGETDTQYF.

The chain carries TRBV5-4 and TRBJ1-2; D gene ambiguous. The CDR3 is made up of 15 amino acids. The V gene lost 2 bases and the J gene lost 0 bases, with 11 bases spanning the gap. Germline CDR1 reads SGHNT; CDR2 reads YYREEE (reference sequence). Written as DNA, the CDR3 is TGTGCCAGCAGCTTTCGCGGTTTTGCTAACTATGGCTACACCTTC. It yields the protein CASSFRGFANYGYTF.